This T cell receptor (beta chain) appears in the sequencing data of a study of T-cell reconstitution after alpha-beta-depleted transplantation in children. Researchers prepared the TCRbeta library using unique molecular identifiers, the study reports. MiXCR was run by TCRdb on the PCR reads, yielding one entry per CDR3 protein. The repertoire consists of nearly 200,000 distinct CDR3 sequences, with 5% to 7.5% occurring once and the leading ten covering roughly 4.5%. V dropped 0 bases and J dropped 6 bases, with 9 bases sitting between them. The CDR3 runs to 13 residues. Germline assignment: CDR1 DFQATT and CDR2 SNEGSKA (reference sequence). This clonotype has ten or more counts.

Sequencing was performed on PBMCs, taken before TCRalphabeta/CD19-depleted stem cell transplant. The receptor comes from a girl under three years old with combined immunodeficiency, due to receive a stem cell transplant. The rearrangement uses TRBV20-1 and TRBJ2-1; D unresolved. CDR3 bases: TGCAGTGCTAGAGATAATTTAGGCAATGAGCAGTTCTTC. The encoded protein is CSARDNLGNEQFF.